Listed here are 11 T cell receptor beta chains from one sample, sequenced in a study of T cell responses to AZD1222 COVID-19 vaccine. Produced via immunoSEQ multiplex PCR; TCRdb's table is partial and in-frame only. This table holds some 170,000 clones, 85% to 95% found once. The material sequenced was peripheral blood, taken on day 0 of AZD1222 vaccination. The receptors here all came from an adult in good health.

Points on this clone: The sample has other DNA sequences that encode this CDR3 too. The chain employs TRBV29-1 and TRBJ1-1; D gene ambiguous. The CDR3 loop spans 13 amino acids. Germline-derived CDR1 and CDR2 are SQVTM and ANQGSEA. The V end was cut by 2 bases, the J end by 0 bases, with 7 bases between. CDR3 region: CSVERTMNTEAFF. DNA for the CDR3: TGCAGCGTTGAACGAACGATGAACACTGAAGCTTTCTTT.

This clone has a handful of counts. The rearrangement uses TRBV7-2 and TRBJ1-2; 9 bases agree with TRBD1. The germline CDR1 and CDR2 sequences are SGHTA and FQGNSA. This CDR3 comprises 17 residues. The J segment lost 8 bases and the V segment lost 2 bases, leaving 15 bases of the junction unmatched. CDR3 loop: CASSLSGTGTGHGGYTF. Here the CDR3 DNA reads TGTGCCAGCAGCTTATCAGGGACAGGGACTGGGCATGGAGGCTACACCTTC.

This clone was recorded once. The rearrangement links TRBV27 to TRBJ2-2, with TRBD2 matching 7 bases. The germline V gene has CDR1 MNHEY and CDR2 SMNVEV (reference sequence). V lost 8 bases to trimming and J lost 5 bases; unmatched junction nucleotides: 20. There are 18 residues in the CDR3. In DNA form, the CDR3 reads TGTGCCAGCCAGGGACTACCGGATGGTGAGGGGTGGACCGGGGAGCTGTTTTTT. Translating gives CASQGLPDGEGWTGELFF.

The chain links TRBV11-2 to TRBJ2-3; D not resolved. Germline CDR1 reads SGHAT; CDR2 reads FQNNGV. V gave up 5 bases and J gave up 6 bases, with 9 bases separating them. This CDR3 is built from 12 residues. The CDR3 DNA reads as TGTGCCAGCAGCACATACCCTGATACGCAGTATTTT. This sequence encodes CASSTYPDTQYF. Full variable domain (remainder filled in from reference TRBV11-2 and TRBJ2-3): EAGVAQSPRYKIIEKRQSVAFWCNPISGHATLYWYQQILGQGPKLLIQFQNNGVVDDSQLPKDRFSAERLKGVDSTLKIQPAKLEDSAVYLCASSTYPDTQYFGPGTRLTVL.

V is TRBV18 and J is TRBJ1-4, with D unclear. Trimming removed 3 bases at V and 0 bases at J, with 11 bases between. This CDR3 is 16 amino acids long. Germline CDR1 reads KGHSH; CDR2 reads LQKENI. In DNA, the CDR3 is TGTGCCAGCTCACCTCGGACCCAAGCAACTAATGAAAAACTGTTTTTT. Protein: CASSPRTQATNEKLFF.

The chain carries TRBV10-3 and TRBJ1-1; 9 bases align to TRBD1. Germline loops: CDR1 ENHRY, CDR2 SYGVKD. The CDR3 covers 14 residues. With 7 bases clipped from V and 2 bases from J, the junction kept 5 bases outside the gene matches. The CDR3 is CAIKIQGANTEAFF. CDR3 nucleotide sequence: TGTGCCATCAAAATACAGGGGGCTAACACTGAAGCTTTCTTT.

V is TRBV11-2 and J is TRBJ1-4, with D uncertain. This CDR3 has 12 amino acids. Trimming shortened V by 5 bases and J by 7 bases, and 8 bases separated the two germline ends. CDR1 and CDR2 from the germline V gene are SGHAT and FQNNGV. CDR3 residues: CASSLTGEKLFF. CDR3 in DNA: TGTGCCAGCAGCCTTACTGGTGAAAAACTGTTTTTT. Together with reference TRBV11-2 and TRBJ1-4, the CDR3 gives the full variable domain: EAGVAQSPRYKIIEKRQSVAFWCNPISGHATLYWYQQILGQGPKLLIQFQNNGVVDDSQLPKDRFSAERLKGVDSTLKIQPAKLEDSAVYLCASSLTGEKLFFGSGTQLSVL.

The chain recombines TRBV7-2 with TRBJ1-1; 9 bases are a match to TRBD1. After removal of 0 bases from V and 9 bases from J, the junction contained 8 bases not matched to a gene. The CDR3 is 15 residues long. The germline gives CDR1 SGHTA, CDR2 FQGNSA. CDR3 sequence: CASSLAAGQGDKAFF. The CDR3 DNA sequence: TGTGCCAGCAGCTTAGCAGCGGGACAGGGCGATAAAGCTTTCTTT.

The rearrangement uses TRBV5-1 and TRBJ2-2; D remains ambiguous. Trimming left V 0 bases short and J 0 bases short, with 6 bases between. Per germline, CDR1 SGHRS and CDR2 YFSETQ. This CDR3 spans 15 amino acids. The DNA for the CDR3 is TGCGCCAGCAGCTTGGGAAGCACGAACACCGGGGAGCTGTTTTTT. This gives the protein CASSLGSTNTGELFF.

J is TRBJ1-4 and V is TRBV7-2, with 8 bases lining up with TRBD1. Germline V gives CDR1 SGHTA, CDR2 FQGNSA. Losses at the gene ends were 3 bases for V and 5 bases for J; bases not matched to a gene: 2. The CDR3 is 14 residues long. The CDR3 DNA is TGTGCCAGCAGCTTCCGACAGGGGAATGAAAAACTGTTTTTT. Translating it yields CASSFRQGNEKLFF.

The chain employs TRBV28 and TRBJ1-5; 8 bases match TRBD1. V was pared by 3 bases and J by 6 bases, with 10 bases of the junction left unmatched. Germline V gene lookup returns CDR1 MDHEN and CDR2 SYDVKM. This CDR3 is 16 amino acids long. CDR3 sequence reads: CASSFGGGQAGQPQHF. In nucleotides, the CDR3 is TGTGCCAGCAGTTTCGGGGGGGGACAGGCGGGTCAGCCCCAGCATTTT.